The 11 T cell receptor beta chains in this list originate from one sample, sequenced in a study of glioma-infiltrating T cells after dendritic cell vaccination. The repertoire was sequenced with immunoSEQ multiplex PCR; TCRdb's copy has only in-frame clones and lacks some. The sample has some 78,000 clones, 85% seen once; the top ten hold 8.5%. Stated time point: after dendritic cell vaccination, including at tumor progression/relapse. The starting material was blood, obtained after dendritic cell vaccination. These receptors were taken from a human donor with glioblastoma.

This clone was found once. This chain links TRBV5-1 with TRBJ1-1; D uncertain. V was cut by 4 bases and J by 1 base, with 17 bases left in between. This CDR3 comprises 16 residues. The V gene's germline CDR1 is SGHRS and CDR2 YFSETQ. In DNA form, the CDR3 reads TGCGCCAGCAGCGTGCGACACCAATTCGGGAACACTGAAGCTTTCTTT. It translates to CASSVRHQFGNTEAFF.

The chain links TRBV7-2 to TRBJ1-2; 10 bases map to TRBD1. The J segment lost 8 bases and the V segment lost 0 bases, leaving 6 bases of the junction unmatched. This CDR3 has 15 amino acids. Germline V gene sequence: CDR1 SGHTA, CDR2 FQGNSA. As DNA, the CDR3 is TGTGCCAGCAGCTTAGCCAGGGGGACAGGGGACGGCTACACCTTC. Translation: CASSLARGTGDGYTF.

The CDR3 sequence: CASSEGGGRDEQYF. The CDR3 coding sequence is TGTGCCAGCAGTGAGGGGGGGGGACGGGACGAGCAGTACTTC. This chain connects TRBV6-4 to TRBJ2-7; 7 bases match TRBD2. The trim removed 3 bases at V and 5 bases at J, leaving 7 bases unmatched. The CDR3 runs 14 residues. Germline V CDR1 and CDR2: MRHNA, SNTAGT.

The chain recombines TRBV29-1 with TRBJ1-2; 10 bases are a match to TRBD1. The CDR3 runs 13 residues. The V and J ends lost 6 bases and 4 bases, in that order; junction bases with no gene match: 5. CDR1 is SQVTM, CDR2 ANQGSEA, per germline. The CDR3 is CSVGQGGGYGYTF. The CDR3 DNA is TGCAGCGTAGGACAGGGGGGCGGCTATGGCTACACCTTC.

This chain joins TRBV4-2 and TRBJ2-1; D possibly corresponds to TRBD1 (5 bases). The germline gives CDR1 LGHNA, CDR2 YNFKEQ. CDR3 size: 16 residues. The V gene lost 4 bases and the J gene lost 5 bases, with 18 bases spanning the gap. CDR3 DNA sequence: TGTGCCAGCAGCCTTGGACAAGGGTTCAACCACAATGAGCAGTTCTTC. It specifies CASSLGQGFNHNEQFF.

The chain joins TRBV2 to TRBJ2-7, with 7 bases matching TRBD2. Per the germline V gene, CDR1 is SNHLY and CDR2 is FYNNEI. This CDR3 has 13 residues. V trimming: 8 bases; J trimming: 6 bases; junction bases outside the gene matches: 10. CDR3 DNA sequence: TGTGCCAGCGGACTAGTCGACTTGGGCGAGCAGTACTTC. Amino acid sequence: CASGLVDLGEQYF.

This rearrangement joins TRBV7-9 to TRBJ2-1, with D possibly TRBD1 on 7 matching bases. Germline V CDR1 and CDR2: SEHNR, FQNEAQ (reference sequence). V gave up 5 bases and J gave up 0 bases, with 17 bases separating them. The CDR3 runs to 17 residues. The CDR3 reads CASSPTWRDSSYNEQFF. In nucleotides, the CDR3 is TGTGCCAGCAGCCCCACCTGGAGGGACAGCTCCTACAATGAGCAGTTCTTC.

The chain's CDR3 is CATSEIPTEDGNQPQHF. The CDR3 DNA sequence: TGTGCCACCAGCGAAATTCCAACGGAGGATGGGAATCAGCCCCAGCATTTT. The V and J genes are TRBV15 and TRBJ1-5, with D unclear. This CDR3 is built from 17 residues. The V end lost 5 bases, the J end lost 4 bases, and 21 bases lay between the germline ends. CDR1 and CDR2 (germline): LNHNV, YYDKDF (reference sequence).

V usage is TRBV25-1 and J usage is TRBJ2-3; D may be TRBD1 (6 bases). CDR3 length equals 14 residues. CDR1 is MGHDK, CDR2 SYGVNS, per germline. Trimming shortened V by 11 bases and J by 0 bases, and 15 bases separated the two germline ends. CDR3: CAGSPTGSTDTQYF. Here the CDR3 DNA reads TGTGCCGGAAGTCCTACAGGGAGCACAGATACGCAGTATTTT.

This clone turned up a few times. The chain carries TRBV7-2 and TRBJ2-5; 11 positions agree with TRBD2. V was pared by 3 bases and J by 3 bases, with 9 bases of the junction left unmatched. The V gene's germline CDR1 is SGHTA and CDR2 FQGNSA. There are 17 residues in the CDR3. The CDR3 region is CASSFWGSGGVEETQYF. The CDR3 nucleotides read TGTGCCAGCAGCTTCTGGGGTAGCGGGGGGGTGGAAGAGACCCAGTACTTC.

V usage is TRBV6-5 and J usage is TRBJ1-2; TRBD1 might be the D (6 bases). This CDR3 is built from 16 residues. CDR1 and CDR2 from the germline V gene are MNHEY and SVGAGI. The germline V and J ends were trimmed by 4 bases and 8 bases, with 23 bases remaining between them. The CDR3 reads CASSSLSQGFLSGYTF. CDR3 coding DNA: TGTGCCAGCAGTTCCTTATCTCAGGGGTTTTTAAGCGGCTACACCTTC.